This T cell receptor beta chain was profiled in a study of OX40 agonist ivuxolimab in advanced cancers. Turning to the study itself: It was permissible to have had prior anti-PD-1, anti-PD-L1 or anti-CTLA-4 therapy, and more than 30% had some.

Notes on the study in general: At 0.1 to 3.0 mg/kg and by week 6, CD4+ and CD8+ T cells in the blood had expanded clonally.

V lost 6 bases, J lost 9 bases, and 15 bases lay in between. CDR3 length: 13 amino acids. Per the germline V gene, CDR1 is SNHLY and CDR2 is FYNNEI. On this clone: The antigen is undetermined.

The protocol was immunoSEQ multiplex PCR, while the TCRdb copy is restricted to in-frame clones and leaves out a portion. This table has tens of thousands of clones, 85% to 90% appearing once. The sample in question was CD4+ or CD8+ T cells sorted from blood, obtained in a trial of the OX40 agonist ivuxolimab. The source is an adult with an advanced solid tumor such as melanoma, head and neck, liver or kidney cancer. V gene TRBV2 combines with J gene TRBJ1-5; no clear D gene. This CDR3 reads CASSDTGWGPQHF. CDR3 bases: TGTGCCAGCAGCGACACGGGCTGGGGGCCCCAGCATTTT.